This T cell receptor (beta chain) came from a study of immune cell composition in non-small cell lung cancer. Study-wide results and limits: Overall clonality, unlike maximal tumour-associated clone frequency, did not predict TIL reactivity.

Method: immunoSEQ multiplex PCR; TCRdb's copy keeps in-frame clones and lacks some. The profile covers 3,200 or so clones, with more than 65% appearing a single time and 36% taken by the ten largest. CDR1 is SQVTM, CDR2 ANQGSEA, per germline. This CDR3 comprises 15 residues. Trimming took 1 base from V and 1 from J, leaving 13 bases between them. With regard to this clone: Its specificity is not known.

The chain has TRBV29-1 and TRBJ2-5, with D perhaps TRBD1 (6 bases). Sequenced input: lung tumor tissue. The clonotype originates from a human donor with non-small cell lung cancer. In DNA, the CDR3 is TGCAGCGTTGAAGCAGCAGGGGTGGGCCAAGAGACCCAGTACTTC. Encoded protein: CSVEAAGVGQETQYF.